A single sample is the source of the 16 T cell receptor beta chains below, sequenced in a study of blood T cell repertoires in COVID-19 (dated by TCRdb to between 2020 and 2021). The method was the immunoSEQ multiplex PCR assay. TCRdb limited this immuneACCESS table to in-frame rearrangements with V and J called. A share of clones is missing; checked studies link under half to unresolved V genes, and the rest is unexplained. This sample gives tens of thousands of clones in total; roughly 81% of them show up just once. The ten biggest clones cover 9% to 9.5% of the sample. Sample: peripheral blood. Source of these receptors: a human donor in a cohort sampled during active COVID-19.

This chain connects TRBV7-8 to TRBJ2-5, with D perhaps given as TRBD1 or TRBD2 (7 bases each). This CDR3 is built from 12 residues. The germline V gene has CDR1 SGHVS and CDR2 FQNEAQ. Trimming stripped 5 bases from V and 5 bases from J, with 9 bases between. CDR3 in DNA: TGTGCCAGCAGCCAGGGGGGGGAGACCCAGTACTTC. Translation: CASSQGGETQYF.

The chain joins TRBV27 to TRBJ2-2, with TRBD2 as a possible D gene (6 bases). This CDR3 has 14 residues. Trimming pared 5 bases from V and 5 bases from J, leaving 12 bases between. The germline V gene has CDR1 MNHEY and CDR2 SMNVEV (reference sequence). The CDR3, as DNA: TGTGCCAGCAGTGGGGGACTTGGGACCGGGGAGCTGTTTTTT. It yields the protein CASSGGLGTGELFF.

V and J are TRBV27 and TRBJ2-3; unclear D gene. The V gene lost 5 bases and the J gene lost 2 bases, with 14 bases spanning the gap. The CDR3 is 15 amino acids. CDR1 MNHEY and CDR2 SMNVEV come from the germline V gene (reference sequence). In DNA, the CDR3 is TGTGCCAGCAGTCCCCAGGCGACATACACAGATACGCAGTATTTT. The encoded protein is CASSPQATYTDTQYF.

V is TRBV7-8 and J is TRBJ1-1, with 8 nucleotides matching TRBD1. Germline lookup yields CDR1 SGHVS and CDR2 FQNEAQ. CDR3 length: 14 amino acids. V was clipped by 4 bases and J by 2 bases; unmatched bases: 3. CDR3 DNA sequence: TGTGCCAGCAGCTACGGACAGGGAAACACTGAAGCTTTCTTT. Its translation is CASSYGQGNTEAFF.

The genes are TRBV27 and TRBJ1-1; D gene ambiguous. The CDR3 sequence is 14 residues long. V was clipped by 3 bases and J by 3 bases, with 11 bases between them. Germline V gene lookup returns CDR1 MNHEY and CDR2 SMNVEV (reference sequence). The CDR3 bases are TGTGCCAGCAGTTTGCAGGCATGGCACACTGAAGCTTTCTTT. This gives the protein CASSLQAWHTEAFF.

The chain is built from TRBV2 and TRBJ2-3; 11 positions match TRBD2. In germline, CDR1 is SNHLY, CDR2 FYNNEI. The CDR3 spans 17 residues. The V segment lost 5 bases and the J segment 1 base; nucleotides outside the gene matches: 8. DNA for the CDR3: TGTGCCAGCAGTACCACCGGGACTAGCGGACGCACAGATACGCAGTATTTT. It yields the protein CASSTTGTSGRTDTQYF.

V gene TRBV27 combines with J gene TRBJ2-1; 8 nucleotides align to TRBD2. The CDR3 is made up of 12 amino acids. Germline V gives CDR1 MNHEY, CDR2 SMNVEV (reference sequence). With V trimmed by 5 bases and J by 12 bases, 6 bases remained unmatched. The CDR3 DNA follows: TGTGCCAGCAGTGAGGTCGGGAGGGGGCAGTTCTTC. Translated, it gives CASSEVGRGQFF.

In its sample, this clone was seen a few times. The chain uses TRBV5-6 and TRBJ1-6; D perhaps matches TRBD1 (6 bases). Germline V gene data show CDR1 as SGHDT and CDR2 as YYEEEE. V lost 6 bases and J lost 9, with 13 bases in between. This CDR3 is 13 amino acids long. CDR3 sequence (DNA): TGTGCCAGCACACAGGGTAGGGGTTCACCCCTCCACTTT. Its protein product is CASTQGRGSPLHF.

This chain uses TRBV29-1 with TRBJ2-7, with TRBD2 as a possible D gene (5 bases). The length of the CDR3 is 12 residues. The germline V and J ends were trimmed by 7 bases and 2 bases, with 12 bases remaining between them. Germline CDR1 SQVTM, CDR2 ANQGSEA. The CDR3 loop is CSAGSGTYEQYF. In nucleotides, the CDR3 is TGCAGCGCGGGAAGCGGAACCTACGAGCAGTACTTC.

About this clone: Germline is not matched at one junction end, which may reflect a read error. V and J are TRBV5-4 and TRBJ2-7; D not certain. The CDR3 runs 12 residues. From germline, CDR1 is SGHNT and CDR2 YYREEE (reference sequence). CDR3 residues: CASSFPSHEQYF. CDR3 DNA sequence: TGTGCCAGCAGCTTCCCCTCCCACGAGCAGTACTTC.

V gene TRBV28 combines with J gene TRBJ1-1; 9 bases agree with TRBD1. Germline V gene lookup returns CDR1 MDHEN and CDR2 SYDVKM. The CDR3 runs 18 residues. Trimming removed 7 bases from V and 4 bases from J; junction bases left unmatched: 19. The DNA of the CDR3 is TGTGCCAGCACGTCCTTGCTTAGGACAGGGGCGTCATCCACTGAAGCTTTCTTT. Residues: CASTSLLRTGASSTEAFF.

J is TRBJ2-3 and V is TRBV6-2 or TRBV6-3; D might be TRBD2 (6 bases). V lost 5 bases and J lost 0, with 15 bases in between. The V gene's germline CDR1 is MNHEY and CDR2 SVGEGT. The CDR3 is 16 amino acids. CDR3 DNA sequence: TGTGCCAGCAGTGTTTATAGCGGAAAGAGCACAGATACGCAGTATTTT. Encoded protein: CASSVYSGKSTDTQYF.

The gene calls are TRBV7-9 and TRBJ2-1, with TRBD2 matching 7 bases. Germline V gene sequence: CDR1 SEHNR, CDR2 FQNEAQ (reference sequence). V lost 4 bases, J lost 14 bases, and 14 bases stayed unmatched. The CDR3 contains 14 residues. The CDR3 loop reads CASSSHEEREGKFF. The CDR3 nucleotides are TGTGCCAGCAGCTCCCACGAGGAGAGGGAGGGAAAGTTCTTC.

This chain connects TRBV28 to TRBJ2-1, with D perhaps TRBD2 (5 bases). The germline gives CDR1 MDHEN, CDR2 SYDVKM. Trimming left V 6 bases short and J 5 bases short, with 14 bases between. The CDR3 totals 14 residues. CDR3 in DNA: TGTGCCAGCAGCCTCGCGGAGGTCCACAATGAGCAGTTCTTC. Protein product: CASSLAEVHNEQFF.

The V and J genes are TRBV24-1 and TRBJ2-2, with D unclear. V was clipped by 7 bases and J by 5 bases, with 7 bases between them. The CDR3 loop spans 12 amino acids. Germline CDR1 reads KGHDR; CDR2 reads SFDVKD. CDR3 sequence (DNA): TGTGCCACCAGGAGATCTACCGGGGAGCTGTTTTTT. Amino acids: CATRRSTGELFF.

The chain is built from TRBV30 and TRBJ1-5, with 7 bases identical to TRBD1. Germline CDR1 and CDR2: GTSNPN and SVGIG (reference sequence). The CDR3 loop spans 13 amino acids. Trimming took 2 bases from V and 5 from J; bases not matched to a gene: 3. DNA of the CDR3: TGTGCCTGGAGTCGACAGGGAGATCAGCCCCAGCATTTT. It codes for CAWSRQGDQPQHF.